The 22 T cell receptor beta chains presented below share a single source sample, sequenced in a study of vaccination and CD4 T cells after COVID-19. Scientists ran DNA taken from cultured CD4+ T cells through the Oncomine TCR Beta short-read assay for sequencing. TCRdb recomputed calls from the PCR reads with MiXCR, one row per CDR3 protein. The table lists around 11,000 distinct CDR3 sequences, 40% to 45% of them singletons, with around a tenth in the top ten. These receptors lack a known antigen. Sample treatment: roughly nine-day PBMC culture with coronavirus spike peptide pools or control peptides (ViraFEST assay). The input for sequencing was CD4+ T cells from blood, cultured in vitro, taken after SARS-CoV-2 vaccination. Receptors originate from a human donor who had recovered from COVID-19.

The genes are TRBV27 and TRBJ2-6; D gene ambiguous. This CDR3 is 17 amino acids long. The germline V gene has CDR1 MNHEY and CDR2 SMNVEV (reference sequence). Trimming stripped 1 base from V and 0 bases from J, with 10 bases between. The CDR3 sequence: CASSLFVLNSGANVLTF. The CDR3 DNA follows: TGTGCCAGCAGTTTATTCGTCCTAAACTCTGGGGCCAACGTCCTGACTTTC. Supplemented by reference TRBV27 and TRBJ2-6, the full variable domain reads EAQVTQNPRYLITVTGKKLTVTCSQNMNHEYMSWYRQDPGLGLRQIYYSMNVEVTDKGDVPEGYKVSRKEKRNFPLILESPSPNQTSLYFCASSLFVLNSGANVLTFGAGSRLTVL.

This clonotype has just a few counts. This chain connects TRBV11-2 to TRBJ1-2, with a possible D match to TRBD1 (5 bases). Between the trimmed V and J ends, which lost 0 bases and 2 bases, there was a span of 13 bases. CDR1 and CDR2 (germline): SGHAT, FQNNGV. There are 16 residues in the CDR3. CDR3 in amino acids: CASSLDGGAWNYGYTF. The DNA of the CDR3 is TGTGCCAGCAGCTTAGATGGGGGAGCCTGGAACTATGGCTACACCTTC.

This clonotype was seen a few times. The chain has TRBV7-2 and TRBJ2-1; TRBD2 agrees at 13 bases. Germline CDR1 is SGHTA and CDR2 is FQGNSA. The junction had 11 bases not matched to a gene; V was cut back by 5 bases and J by 1 base. The CDR3 has 19 amino acids. The CDR3 protein is CASSQGLAGYRGSYNEQFF. CDR3 coding DNA: TGTGCCAGCAGCCAGGGACTAGCGGGATACCGCGGTTCCTACAATGAGCAGTTCTTC.

The rearrangement joins TRBV7-2 to TRBJ2-7, with 8 bases identical to TRBD2. Germline assignment: CDR1 SGHTA and CDR2 FQGNSA. Unmatched junction bases numbered 14, after V lost 5 bases and J lost 5 bases. The CDR3 is made up of 16 amino acids. For the CDR3, the DNA is TGTGCCAGCAGCCCATACTCTAGCGGGCTTCGGAACGAGCAGTACTTC. Translated: CASSPYSSGLRNEQYF.

By frequency in the sample, this clonotype is medium-sized. The J gene is TRBJ2-7, the V gene TRBV11-2, with TRBD2 matching 11 bases. Germline V gene sequence: CDR1 SGHAT, CDR2 FQNNGV. V was clipped by 0 bases and J by 4 bases; unmatched bases: 5. CDR3 size: 16 residues. Here the CDR3 reads CASSLDFTSGGYEQYF. As DNA, the CDR3 is TGTGCCAGCAGCTTAGATTTTACTAGCGGGGGATACGAGCAGTACTTC.

This clonotype was seen more than once but under ten times. The chain joins TRBV6-5 to TRBJ1-2; possibly TRBD1 for D (6 bases). Trimming left V 0 bases short and J 8 bases short, with 19 bases between. Germline CDR1 reads MNHEY; CDR2 reads SVGAGI. The CDR3 spans 16 residues. This chain's CDR3 is CASSYSKWDTFNGYTF. The CDR3 DNA follows: TGTGCCAGCAGTTACTCGAAGTGGGACACGTTCAACGGCTACACCTTC.

The chain employs TRBV19 and TRBJ2-7; 9 bases agree with TRBD1. The CDR3 covers 16 residues. With V trimmed by 5 bases and J by 5 bases, 13 bases remained unmatched. From germline, CDR1 is LNHDA and CDR2 SQIVND (reference sequence). The CDR3: CASSAPTGGLENEQYF. In DNA form, the CDR3 reads TGTGCCAGTAGTGCACCAACAGGGGGCTTGGAAAACGAGCAGTACTTC.

The gene calls are TRBV5-4 and TRBJ2-6, with a possible D match to TRBD1 (7 bases). There are 15 residues in the CDR3. Germline CDR1 and CDR2: SGHNT and YYREEE (reference sequence). V was cut by 4 bases and J by 12 bases, with 20 bases left in between. The CDR3 DNA sequence: TGTGCCAGCAGCCTAAACAGGGGACTCGGAGCCGTCCTGACTTTC. It is translated as CASSLNRGLGAVLTF.

CDR3: CSVGPPGNLNIQYF. Written as DNA, the CDR3 is TGCAGCGTTGGCCCTCCAGGGAATTTGAACATTCAGTACTTC. The chain links TRBV29-1 to TRBJ2-4; perhaps TRBD1 as D (5 bases). Trimming pared 4 bases from V and 7 bases from J, leaving 17 bases between. The CDR3 sequence is 14 residues long. Germline V CDR1 and CDR2: SQVTM, ANQGSEA.

The chain couples TRBV18 to TRBJ1-1, with D tentatively TRBD1 (6 bases). Germline assignment: CDR1 KGHSH and CDR2 LQKENI. The CDR3 runs to 12 residues. Trimming cost V 7 bases and J 10 bases, with 16 bases left between them. CDR3 amino acids: CASFRGAGGAFF. Written as DNA, the CDR3 is TGTGCCAGCTTTCGGGGGGCCGGTGGAGCTTTCTTT.

This chain joins TRBV19 and TRBJ1-2; no clear D. The germline gives CDR1 LNHDA, CDR2 SQIVND (reference sequence). The V and J ends lost 5 bases and 8 bases respectively, with 12 bases between them. CDR3 length: 12 amino acids. Here the CDR3 DNA reads TGTGCCAGTAGTGCGCGCCTGGGGGGCTACACCTTC. Encoded protein: CASSARLGGYTF.

This chain links TRBV19 with TRBJ2-7; no reliable D call. Deletions cut 2 bases from V and 3 bases from J, with 14 bases between. The germline V gene encodes CDR1 LNHDA and CDR2 SQIVND (reference sequence). The CDR3 extends over 15 amino acids. CDR3 DNA: TGTGCCAGTAGTATATCGGGCCAGGTTATCTACGAGCAGTACTTC. Protein sequence: CASSISGQVIYEQYF.

This clonotype was seen only a few times. The chain carries TRBV6-5 and TRBJ2-6; no clear D gene. In germline, CDR1 is MNHEY, CDR2 SVGAGI. Between the trimmed V and J ends, which lost 0 bases and 0 bases, there was a span of 12 bases. This CDR3 is 18 amino acids long. The CDR3: CASSYSSSRTSGANVLTF. The DNA for the CDR3 is TGTGCCAGCAGTTACTCGAGTTCTAGGACCTCTGGGGCCAACGTCCTGACTTTC.

This clonotype turned up a few times. This sequence joins TRBV20-1 and TRBJ2-7, with 10 bases that match TRBD2. The trim removed 0 bases at V and 3 bases at J, leaving 5 bases unmatched. This CDR3 has 15 residues. From germline, CDR1 is DFQATT and CDR2 SNEGSKA (reference sequence). CDR3 DNA sequence: TGCAGTGCTAGAGAAGCGGGAGGGCCCCTCTACGAGCAGTACTTC. This translates into CSAREAGGPLYEQYF.

The chain couples TRBV7-3 to TRBJ2-1; D is unclear. The CDR3 covers 13 residues. Germline V gene data show CDR1 as SGHTA and CDR2 as FQGTGA. V lost 3 bases and J 9 bases, leaving 12 bases between the germline ends. CDR3 coding DNA: TGTGCCAGCAGCTTTCCCCCCAAGGGTGAGCAGTTCTTC. This sequence encodes CASSFPPKGEQFF. Variable domain in full (rest from reference TRBV7-3 and TRBJ2-1): GAGVSQTPSNKVTEKGKYVELRCDPISGHTALYWYRQSLGQGPEFLIYFQGTGAADDSGLPNDRFFAVRPEGSVSTLKIQRTERGDSAVYLCASSFPPKGEQFFGPGTRLTVL.

The chain joins TRBV7-9 to TRBJ1-1; D may be TRBD1 (5 bases). V lost 3 bases and J lost 4, with 12 bases in between. The CDR3 is made up of 14 amino acids. Germline loops: CDR1 SEHNR, CDR2 FQNEAQ (reference sequence). The CDR3 spells CASSLAFDSTEAFF. As DNA, the CDR3 is TGTGCCAGCAGCTTGGCTTTCGACAGCACTGAAGCTTTCTTT.

This clonotype is medium-sized in the sample. Relative to the germline gene, one junction end is altered; a read error may explain this. As DNA, the CDR3 is TGTGCTAGCAGCCCTATAGGTCATATCCTAGAGACCCAGTACTTC. Translating it yields CASSPIGHILETQYF. The genes are TRBV7-7 and TRBJ2-5; D gene ambiguous. CDR3 length: 15 residues. The V gene's germline CDR1 is SSHAT and CDR2 FNYEAQ (reference sequence).

The chain recombines TRBV20-1 with TRBJ2-7; 7 positions match TRBD2. The CDR3 covers 14 residues. V shed 6 bases, J shed 8 bases, and the junction held 16 bases outside the gene matches. Germline V gives CDR1 DFQATT, CDR2 SNEGSKA (reference sequence). Written as DNA, the CDR3 is TGCAGTGCGGTGGCACGCCTGGGGGGGGGGAAGCAGTACTTC. It translates to CSAVARLGGGKQYF.

V gene TRBV6-1 combines with J gene TRBJ1-2; 7 nucleotides match TRBD1. This CDR3 is 17 amino acids long. Germline CDR1 is MNHNS and CDR2 is SASEGT. J gave up 8 bases and V 6 bases, and 21 bases lay outside the gene matches. CDR3 amino acids: CASRAIRDSAISGGYTF. In DNA, the CDR3 is TGTGCCAGCAGAGCGATCCGGGACAGTGCCATATCTGGAGGCTACACCTTC.

This clonotype is medium-sized (0.01 to 0.1%) within its sample. The rearrangement links TRBV9 to TRBJ2-7; D ambiguous. The V gene's germline CDR1 is SGDLS and CDR2 YYNGEE. The V end lost 0 bases, the J end lost 7 bases, and 8 bases lay between the germline ends. The CDR3 sequence is 12 residues long. CDR3: CASSVEVGEQYF. CDR3 in DNA: TGTGCCAGCAGCGTAGAGGTGGGGGAGCAGTACTTC. The whole variable domain, filled in from reference TRBV9 and TRBJ2-7, reads DSGVTQTPKHLITATGQRVTLRCSPRSGDLSVYWYQQSLDQGLQFLIQYYNGEERAKGNILERFSAQQFPDLHSELNLSSLELGDSALYFCASSVEVGEQYFGPGTRLTVT.

This sequence joins TRBV5-3 and TRBJ2-2; no clear D gene. TRBV5-3 qualifies as an ORF whose function is uncertain. The CDR3 sequence is 13 residues long. Trimming shortened V by 7 bases and J by 5 bases, and 12 bases separated the two germline ends. The CDR3 DNA sequence: TGTGCCAGAGATGGGGTGGGGACCGGGGAGCTGTTTTTT. This gives the protein CARDGVGTGELFF.

This chain links TRBV5-1 with TRBJ2-5; D may be TRBD2 (5 bases). Trimming shortened V by 0 bases and J by 5 bases, and 11 bases separated the two germline ends. The CDR3 sequence is 14 residues long. Germline CDR1 reads SGHRS; CDR2 reads YFSETQ. The CDR3 loop is CASSLGGGTETQYF. CDR3 in DNA: TGCGCCAGCAGCTTGGGAGGAGGTACGGAGACCCAGTACTTC.